The text below deals with one T cell receptor beta chain. The data were obtained in a study of blood T cell repertoires in COVID-19. Study-level background: PBMCs, B-cell-depleted T cells, or T cells provided the cDNA or gDNA that made up the material.

The V gene's germline CDR1 is KGHSH and CDR2 LQKENI. This CDR3 has 13 residues. The ends lost 6 bases at V and 7 bases at J; junction bases unmatched: 8. Original processing methods: Estimated nucleated cell counts came from reference gene primer amplification. Assay used: immunoSEQ multiplex PCR; TCRdb lists only in-frame clones, some missing. V, J and clone size reflect that table, while D and trimming were determined from the DNA. The sample has roughly 180,000 clones, more than 80% seen once. The clonotype comes from a woman in her thirties or forties with COVID-19, enrolled during active disease. The rearrangement joins TRBV18 to TRBJ1-1; 7 nucleotides agree with TRBD1. The sequenced sample was peripheral blood. The CDR3 DNA reads TGTGCCAGCTCCCTCGACAGGGAGAGTGAAGCTTTCTTT. Its translation is CASSLDRESEAFF.